The source of this TCR beta chain is a study of blood T cell repertoires in COVID-19. In germline, CDR1 is SGDLS, CDR2 YYNGEE. The CDR3 contains 15 residues. The ends lost 2 bases at V and 3 bases at J; junction bases unmatched: 4. In the original processing: Amplification from reference gene primers served as the basis for estimated nucleated cell counts. Only in-frame clones appear in the TCRdb table, and some are missing; sequencing was by immunoSEQ multiplex PCR. The V and J calls and clone size come from that table; D and trimming were worked out from the DNA. The sample includes 55,000 to 65,000 clones, roughly 89% seen only once; the top ten take 8.6%.

V and J are TRBV9 and TRBJ2-7; 11 bases fit TRBD2. The specimen sequenced was peripheral blood. This TCR was sampled from a human donor in a cohort sampled during active COVID-19. The CDR3 DNA reads TGTGCCAGCAGCGTGTATAGCGGGAGGGACTACGAGCAGTACTTC. This translates into CASSVYSGRDYEQYF.